The rows below give T cell receptor beta chains drawn from one sample of a study of lymphopenia after photon versus proton radiotherapy. TCRdb's table, derived via immunoSEQ multiplex PCR, lists solely in-frame clones and lacks some. The table includes 15,000 to 20,000 clones, about 88% detected once. Sequencing used peripheral blood, obtained from a patient treated with proton-based radiotherapy. The source is a woman in her fifties or sixties with cholangiocarcinoma. Some clones in this sample may be carry-over from other donors' samples. CDR3s include the opening cysteine and the closing phenylalanine or tryptophan. A D gene is named only where the DNA matches it firmly. The size of a clone is reported for some rows only, either as once, few or many, or as a class for expanded clones.

cdr3_aa: CASSRTGTGYNEQFF
cdr3_nt: TGTGCCAGCAGCAGAACCGGGACAGGCTACAATGAGCAGTTCTTC
j_call: TRBJ2-1
clone_size: once
v_call: TRBV7-8
d_call: TRBD1

cdr3_aa: CASSPTVSSGELFF
cdr3_nt: TGTGCCAGCTCACCGACAGTCTCCAGTGGGGAGCTGTTTTTT
j_call: TRBJ2-2
clone_size: .
v_call: TRBV18
d_call: .

cdr3_aa: CASSFPGPVFEQFF
cdr3_nt: TGTGCCAGCAGCTTTCCGGGACCCGTCTTTGAGCAGTTCTTC
j_call: TRBJ2-1
clone_size: .
v_call: TRBV11-2
d_call: .

cdr3_aa: CASSLQGQTSTDTQYF
cdr3_nt: TGTGCCAGCAGCCTCCAGGGACAGACTAGCACAGATACGCAGTATTTT
j_call: TRBJ2-3
clone_size: .
v_call: TRBV7-9
d_call: TRBD1

cdr3_aa: CSVGLSLGTYEQYF
cdr3_nt: TGCAGCGTCGGCCTTTCGTTGGGGACCTACGAGCAGTACTTC
j_call: TRBJ2-7
clone_size: .
v_call: TRBV29-1
d_call: .

cdr3_aa: CASSYGGVRETQYF
cdr3_nt: TGTGCCAGCAGTTACGGGGGGGTTCGGGAGACCCAGTACTTC
j_call: TRBJ2-5
clone_size: .
v_call: TRBV6-5
d_call: TRBD2

cdr3_aa: CASSVGDSGSYEQYF
cdr3_nt: TGTGCCAGCAGCGTAGGGGATAGCGGGTCTTACGAGCAGTACTTC
j_call: TRBJ2-7
clone_size: .
v_call: TRBV9
d_call: TRBD2

cdr3_aa: CASSVSQGGSAFF
cdr3_nt: TGTGCCAGCAGCGTAAGCCAAGGGGGGTCGGCTTTCTTT
j_call: TRBJ1-1
clone_size: .
v_call: TRBV9
d_call: .

cdr3_aa: CASRASGTRSNGELFF
cdr3_nt: TGTGCCAGCAGGGCGTCCGGGACTAGGAGTAACGGGGAGCTGTTTTTT
j_call: TRBJ2-2
clone_size: .
v_call: TRBV6-6
d_call: TRBD2

cdr3_aa: CASSQGGYEQYF
cdr3_nt: TGTGCCAGCAGCCAGGGGGGCTACGAGCAGTACTTC
j_call: TRBJ2-7
clone_size: .
v_call: TRBV6-5
d_call: .

cdr3_aa: CAIRLGDQPF
cdr3_nt: TGTGCCATCCGACTCGGTGACCAGCCCTTC
j_call: TRBJ2-7
clone_size: .
v_call: TRBV2
d_call: .

cdr3_aa: CASSLGSVDTQYF
cdr3_nt: TGTGCCAGCAGCTTAGGTTCGGTAGATACGCAGTATTTT
j_call: TRBJ2-3
clone_size: .
v_call: TRBV7-8
d_call: .

cdr3_aa: CASSLSPGSGTYEQYF
cdr3_nt: TGTGCCAGCAGTTTATCGCCCGGGTCGGGGACCTACGAGCAGTACTTC
j_call: TRBJ2-7
clone_size: .
v_call: TRBV27
d_call: .

cdr3_aa: CASGHDYYGYTF
cdr3_nt: TGTGCTAGTGGCCACGATTACTATGGCTACACCTTC
j_call: TRBJ1-2
clone_size: .
v_call: TRBV12-5
d_call: .

cdr3_aa: CASSAGRAEKLFF
cdr3_nt: TGCGCCAGCAGCGCCGGGAGGGCTGAAAAACTGTTTTTT
j_call: TRBJ1-4
clone_size: .
v_call: TRBV5-1
d_call: .

cdr3_aa: CASSRPGQGQTEQFF
cdr3_nt: TGTGCCAGCAGTCGGCCGGGACAGGGGCAAACCGAGCAGTTCTTC
j_call: TRBJ2-1
clone_size: .
v_call: TRBV27
d_call: TRBD1

cdr3_aa: CSVITTEHYEQYF
cdr3_nt: TGCAGCGTCATAACGACAGAGCACTACGAGCAGTACTTC
j_call: TRBJ2-7
clone_size: .
v_call: TRBV29-1
d_call: .